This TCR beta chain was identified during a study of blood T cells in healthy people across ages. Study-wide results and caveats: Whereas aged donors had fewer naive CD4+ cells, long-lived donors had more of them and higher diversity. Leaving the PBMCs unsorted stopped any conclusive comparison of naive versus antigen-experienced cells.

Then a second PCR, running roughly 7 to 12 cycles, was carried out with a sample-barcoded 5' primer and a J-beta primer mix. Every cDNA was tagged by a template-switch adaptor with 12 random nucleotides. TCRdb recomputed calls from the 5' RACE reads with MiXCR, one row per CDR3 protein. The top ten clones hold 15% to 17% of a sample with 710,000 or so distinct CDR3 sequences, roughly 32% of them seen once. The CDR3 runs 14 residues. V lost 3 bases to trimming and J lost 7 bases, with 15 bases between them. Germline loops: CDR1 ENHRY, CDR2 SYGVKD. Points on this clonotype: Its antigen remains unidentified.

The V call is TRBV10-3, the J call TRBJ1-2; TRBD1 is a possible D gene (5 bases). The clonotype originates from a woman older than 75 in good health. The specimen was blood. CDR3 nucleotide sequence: TGTGCCATCAGTGAAAGCTTCGGGGGTGGTGGCTACACCTTC. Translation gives CAISESFGGGGYTF.